Reported below is one TCR beta chain. Germline CDR1 and CDR2: SNHLY and FYNNEI. Deletions cut 2 bases from V and 7 bases from J, with 21 bases between. This CDR3 region has 17 residues. This entry is derived from a study of control samples from healthy donors and cancer patients. The assay was immunoSEQ multiplex PCR, and TCRdb's table has in-frame clones only and misses some. The data hold around 100,000 clones, with around nine tenths observed a single time. The sequenced sample was blood. The clonotype was recovered from a man younger than 45 in good health. This chain uses TRBV2 with TRBJ1-5; D may be TRBD1 (5 bases). As DNA, the CDR3 is TGTGCCAGCAGTGAACTCGGGGGGTTGGAGGTGCGACAGCCCCAGCATTTT. It encodes CASSELGGLEVRQPQHF.